Shown below are 21 T cell receptor beta chains from a single sample sequenced in a study of T cell repertoires in cytomegalovirus infection. TCRdb independently ran MiXCR on the reads; one entry per CDR3 protein. The table includes approximately 470,000 distinct CDR3 sequences, under 55% detected once. No cognate antigen is known for these TCRs. Sequenced material: cultured PBMCs, taken from culture after CMV antigen stimulation. These receptors were obtained from a human donor in good health (CMV status not recorded). Some clones in this sample may be carry-over from other donors' samples.

The chain employs TRBV12-3 or TRBV12-4 and TRBJ1-2; D is unresolved. V was trimmed by 1 base and J by 0 bases, leaving 12 bases between them. The CDR3 loop spans 16 amino acids. The CDR3 reads CASSLGRLRANYGYTF. CDR3 coding DNA: TGTGCCAGCAGTTTAGGGCGGTTACGAGCTAACTATGGCTACACCTTC.

This rearrangement joins TRBV19 to TRBJ2-5, with D maybe TRBD1 (5 bases). V was shortened by 11 bases and J by 9 bases, with 16 bases between the two germline ends. CDR3 size: 11 residues. Germline V gives CDR1 LNHDA, CDR2 SQIVND (reference sequence). CDR3 protein: CAPCTQVPQYF. CDR3 bases: TGTGCCCCTTGTACACAGGTGCCCCAGTACTTC.

The V call is TRBV6-5, the J call TRBJ1-3; D is ambiguous. The CDR3 runs to 11 residues. Deletions cut 7 bases from V and 8 bases from J, with 9 bases between. Germline values: CDR1 MNHEY, CDR2 SVGAGI. CDR3 nucleotides: TGTGCCAGCACCGGTTTCGACACCATATATTTT. The encoded protein is CASTGFDTIYF.

There are many counts of this clonotype. The chain carries TRBV7-8 and TRBJ2-1; D is tentatively TRBD1 or TRBD2 (6 bases each). CDR1 is SGHVS and CDR2 is FQNEAQ in the germline V gene. V lost 0 bases to trimming and J lost 2 bases, with 8 bases between them. CDR3 length equals 15 residues. DNA for the CDR3: TGTGCCAGCAGCTTAGCGGGGGGCGCCTACAATGAGCAGTTCTTC. This gives the protein CASSLAGGAYNEQFF.

J is TRBJ2-2 and V is TRBV5-1; D may match TRBD1 or TRBD2 (5 bases each). Germline CDR1 is SGHRS and CDR2 is YFSETQ. The CDR3 contains 15 residues. The germline V and J ends were trimmed by 2 bases and 5 bases, with 13 bases remaining between them. The CDR3 loop reads CASSLEGWGTGELFF. The CDR3 DNA sequence: TGCGCCAGCAGCTTAGAAGGATGGGGGACCGGGGAGCTGTTTTTT.

V and J are TRBV7-2 and TRBJ1-5; 8 positions agree with TRBD1. There are 19 residues in the CDR3. V shed 2 bases, J shed 1 base, and the junction held 13 bases outside the gene matches. Germline V gives CDR1 SGHTA, CDR2 FQGNSA. CDR3 bases: TGTGCCAGCAGCTTATGGTCGGACAGGGTGATGAGAAGCAATCAGCCCCAGCATTTT. Residues: CASSLWSDRVMRSNQPQHF.

This clonotype was picked up many times. The gene calls are TRBV12-3 or TRBV12-4 and TRBJ2-3; 8 bases map to TRBD2. Germline trimming cut 4 bases from V and 6 bases from J; bases unmatched to any gene: 9. This CDR3 region has 15 residues. The CDR3 protein is CASSSTSGEGDTQYF. The CDR3 nucleotides read TGTGCCAGCAGTTCCACTAGCGGAGAGGGGGATACGCAGTATTTT.

This chain joins TRBV5-4 and TRBJ2-7; D call uncertain. The germline V and J ends were trimmed by 0 bases and 2 bases, with 12 bases remaining between them. The CDR3 sequence is 15 residues long. Germline V gene sequence: CDR1 SGHNT, CDR2 YYREEE (reference sequence). The CDR3: CASSLETPLAYEQYF. The CDR3 nucleotides are TGTGCCAGCAGCTTGGAGACCCCGTTAGCCTACGAGCAGTACTTC.

The chain carries TRBV20-1 and TRBJ2-3; 7 nucleotides align to TRBD2. Unmatched junction bases numbered 9, after V lost 5 bases and J lost 10 bases. Germline V gene data show CDR1 as DFQATT and CDR2 as SNEGSKA (reference sequence). The CDR3 has 12 amino acids. This chain's CDR3 is CSAAAGGNAQYF. The CDR3 DNA follows: TGCAGTGCTGCCGCCGGGGGGAACGCGCAGTATTTT.

CDR3 coding DNA: TGTGCCAGCAGCTTCGAACAGGAGCACACTGAAGCTTTCTTT. It yields the protein CASSFEQEHTEAFF. The chain combines TRBV5-4 with TRBJ1-1; possibly TRBD1 for D (5 bases). The CDR3 consists of 14 residues. Looked up from germline, CDR1 is SGHNT and CDR2 is YYREEE (reference sequence). Between the trimmed V and J ends, which lost 2 bases and 3 bases, there was a span of 11 bases. The complete variable domain, with remaining parts taken from reference TRBV5-4 and TRBJ1-1, reads ETGVTQSPTHLIKTRGQQVTLRCSSQSGHNTVSWYQQALGQGPQFIFQYYREEENGRGNFPPRFSGLQFPNYSSELNVNALELDDSALYLCASSFEQEHTEAFFGQGTRLTVV.

J is TRBJ1-2 and V is TRBV6-2 or TRBV6-3, with D perhaps TRBD1 (5 bases). The V end was cut by 7 bases, the J end by 0 bases, with 12 bases between. The CDR3 extends over 14 amino acids. Germline V gene data show CDR1 as MNHEY and CDR2 as SVGEGT. CDR3 residues: CASTLWGTNYGYTF. CDR3 DNA: TGTGCCAGCACTCTATGGGGGACTAACTATGGCTACACCTTC.

This clonotype appeared once. The J gene is TRBJ2-1, the V gene TRBV19; D remains unclear. The V and J ends lost 3 bases and 0 bases respectively, with 15 bases between them. Germline loops: CDR1 LNHDA, CDR2 SQIVND (reference sequence). This CDR3 has 17 residues. The CDR3 DNA is TGTGCCAGTAGTATTGATGTAGAGTCGTACTCCTACAATGAGCAGTTCTTC. The encoded protein is CASSIDVESYSYNEQFF.

The rearrangement links TRBV10-3 to TRBJ2-1; TRBD2 matches 10 bases. CDR1 is ENHRY, CDR2 SYGVKD, per germline. V lost 5 bases and J lost 8; bases outside the gene matches: 6. The CDR3 has 14 residues. This chain's CDR3 is CAISTGTSVDEQFF. The CDR3 bases are TGTGCCATCAGTACCGGGACTAGCGTCGATGAGCAGTTCTTC.

As for this clonotype: Compared with germline, one end of the junction differs, possibly owing to a read error. This chain uses TRBV7-2 with TRBJ2-1, with 8 bases fitting TRBD2. This CDR3 has 17 residues. From germline, CDR1 is SGHTA and CDR2 FQGNSA. The CDR3 DNA reads TGTGCCAGCAGCTTCCCTACTAGCGGACCCCCTTTGGATGAGCAGCTCTTC. It codes for CASSFPTSGPPLDEQLF. Full variable domain (rest looked up from reference TRBV7-2 and TRBJ2-1): GAGVSQSPSNKVTEKGKDVELRCDPISGHTALYWYRQSLGQGLEFLIYFQGNSAPDKSGLPSDRFSAERTGGSVSTLTIQRTQQEDSAVYLCASSFPTSGPPLDEQLFGPGTRLTVL.

This chain uses TRBV7-8 with TRBJ1-5; 8 bases map to TRBD1. The CDR3 has 16 residues. Germline CDR1 and CDR2: SGHVS and FQNEAQ. V dropped 5 bases and J dropped 3; count of bases not matched to a gene: 9. CDR3: CASSQGARQFNQPQHF. The CDR3 nucleotides are TGTGCCAGCAGCCAGGGGGCCAGACAGTTCAATCAGCCCCAGCATTTT.

The rearrangement uses TRBV4-1 and TRBJ1-4; D unclear. V was clipped by 0 bases and J by 5 bases, with 10 bases between them. CDR3 length: 15 residues. Germline loops: CDR1 MGHRA, CDR2 YSYEKL. The CDR3 protein is CASSQEGGGNEKLFF. Written as DNA, the CDR3 is TGCGCCAGCAGCCAAGAGGGTGGCGGGAATGAAAAACTGTTTTTT.

The gene calls are TRBV7-3 and TRBJ2-2; no clear D. The CDR3 spans 15 residues. V was cut by 5 bases and J by 3 bases, with 13 bases left in between. CDR1 is SGHTA and CDR2 is FQGTGA in the germline V gene. Here the CDR3 DNA reads TGTGCCAGCAGCCCTAGGGCCCAGGACACCGGGGAGCTGTTTTTT. It translates to CASSPRAQDTGELFF. The full variable domain, rest sourced from reference TRBV7-3 and TRBJ2-2, is GAGVSQTPSNKVTEKGKYVELRCDPISGHTALYWYRQSLGQGPEFLIYFQGTGAADDSGLPNDRFFAVRPEGSVSTLKIQRTERGDSAVYLCASSPRAQDTGELFFGEGSRLTVL.

This sequence joins TRBV15 and TRBJ1-3; the D is unclear. Germline assignment: CDR1 LNHNV and CDR2 YYDKDF (reference sequence). Trimming shortened V by 0 bases and J by 6 bases, and 3 bases separated the two germline ends. The CDR3 sequence is 12 residues long. The DNA for the CDR3 is TGTGCCACCAGCAGAGACTTAAACACCATATATTTT. Translating gives CATSRDLNTIYF.

The sample holds a few counts of this clonotype. The chain carries TRBV7-6 and TRBJ2-3; 7 nucleotides agree with TRBD2. Per the germline V gene, CDR1 is SGHVS and CDR2 is FNYEAQ. There are 16 residues in the CDR3. V lost 2 bases and J lost 6; bases outside the gene matches: 11. CDR3 nucleotides: TGTGCCAGCAGCTTATTGTTGGGAGGGCCCCTTGATACGCAGTATTTT. Translated, it gives CASSLLLGGPLDTQYF.

This sequence joins TRBV7-9 and TRBJ2-5, with a possible D match to TRBD2 (5 bases). CDR3 size: 13 residues. V shed 6 bases and J shed 4 bases, with 12 bases lying between them. Germline values: CDR1 SEHNR, CDR2 FQNEAQ (reference sequence). The CDR3 sequence is CASRPGVGETQYF. The CDR3 region has the DNA TGTGCCAGCAGACCCGGGGTAGGAGAGACCCAGTACTTC.

The gene calls are TRBV4-3 and TRBJ2-6; no reliable D call. This CDR3 region has 13 residues. Germline values: CDR1 LGHNA, CDR2 YSLEER. V was clipped by 8 bases and J by 2 bases, with 7 bases between them. CDR3 bases: TGCGCCAGCTCGCGAACTGGGGCCAACGTCCTGACTTTC. Translated: CASSRTGANVLTF.